The 20 T cell receptor beta chains below all came from one sample that was sequenced in a study of beta chain features in type 1 diabetes. Expressed TCRB transcripts were sequenced, since all the RNA that had been isolated was reverse transcribed. Only in-frame clones appear in the TCRdb table, and some are missing; sequencing was by immunoSEQ multiplex PCR. The repertoire holds around 150,000 clones, with 6.9% as singletons. The sample comprised central memory CD4+ T cells from blood. These receptors were taken from a woman in her 30s in good health.

This clone was seen a few times. The rearrangement uses TRBV15 and TRBJ1-2; possibly TRBD1 for D (6 bases). This CDR3 is 14 amino acids long. V was clipped by 0 bases and J by 6 bases, with 11 bases between them. From germline, CDR1 is LNHNV and CDR2 YYDKDF (reference sequence). The CDR3 protein is CATSRDRAGDGYTF. In DNA form, the CDR3 reads TGTGCCACCAGCAGAGATCGGGCAGGGGATGGCTACACCTTC.

The chain recombines TRBV2 with TRBJ2-1, with TRBD2 matching over 7 bases. The V and J ends lost 4 bases and 8 bases, in that order; junction bases with no gene match: 8. CDR1 and CDR2 (germline): SNHLY, FYNNEI. This CDR3 has 14 residues. This CDR3 is CASSGGRRWDEQFF. In DNA form, the CDR3 reads TGTGCCAGCAGTGGCGGGAGACGATGGGATGAGCAGTTCTTC.

This clone was observed a few times. This chain uses TRBV2 with TRBJ1-1, with 7 bases lining up with TRBD1. Germline V gene lookup returns CDR1 SNHLY and CDR2 FYNNEI. The length of the CDR3 is 15 residues. J was trimmed by 3 bases and V by 6 bases; bases with no gene match: 10. The chain's CDR3 is CASRDSTGVDTEAFF. The CDR3 nucleotides read TGTGCCAGCAGAGATTCAACAGGGGTGGACACTGAAGCTTTCTTT. Supplemented by reference TRBV2 and TRBJ1-1, the full variable domain reads EPEVTQTPSHQVTQMGQEVILRCVPISNHLYFYWYRQILGQKVEFLVSFYNNEISEKSEIFDDQFSVERPDGSNFTLKIRSTKLEDSAMYFCASRDSTGVDTEAFFGQGTRLTVV.

A few counts support this clone. The chain uses TRBV9 and TRBJ2-7; possibly TRBD1 for D (6 bases). The CDR3 extends over 16 amino acids. V dropped 0 bases and J dropped 1 base, with 14 bases sitting between them. The germline CDR1 and CDR2 sequences are SGDLS and YYNGEE. The CDR3 loop is CASSVDSGGLSYEQYF. The CDR3 DNA reads TGTGCCAGCAGCGTAGACTCTGGGGGCCTTTCCTACGAGCAGTACTTC.

The rearrangement links TRBV6-1 to TRBJ1-4, with TRBD1 matching 7 bases. The CDR3 spans 14 residues. The V segment lost 7 bases and the J segment 2 bases; nucleotides outside the gene matches: 4. The germline CDR1 and CDR2 sequences are MNHNS and SASEGT. The CDR3, as DNA: TGTGCCAGCACCAGGGGGGCGACTAATGAAAAACTGTTTTTT. Translated, it gives CASTRGATNEKLFF.

This chain uses TRBV30 with TRBJ1-2; 7 positions match TRBD1. This CDR3 spans 15 amino acids. Germline V CDR1 and CDR2: GTSNPN, SVGIG (reference sequence). The V segment lost 1 base and the J segment 1 base; nucleotides outside the gene matches: 6. CDR3 in DNA: TGTGCCTGGAGTGGGTTGGACAGGAGTAACTATGGCTACACCTTC. Translated: CAWSGLDRSNYGYTF.

This clone has a count of ten or more. This chain links TRBV4-1 with TRBJ2-1; D is perhaps TRBD1 (6 bases). The germline gives CDR1 MGHRA, CDR2 YSYEKL. The CDR3 runs 14 residues. Trimming pared 5 bases from V and 2 bases from J, leaving 10 bases between. The CDR3 coding sequence is TGCGCCAGCAGCGGGCAGGGGACCTACAATGAGCAGTTCTTC. It yields the protein CASSGQGTYNEQFF.

V and J are TRBV7-2 and TRBJ2-1, with a possible D match to TRBD1 (6 bases). The V gene's germline CDR1 is SGHTA and CDR2 FQGNSA. This CDR3 is built from 15 residues. V lost 0 bases, J lost 0 bases, and 6 bases lay in between. This CDR3 is CASSLARGSYNEQFF. In DNA, the CDR3 is TGTGCCAGCAGCTTAGCCAGGGGCTCCTACAATGAGCAGTTCTTC. Drawing the rest from reference TRBV7-2 and TRBJ2-1, the complete variable domain is GAGVSQSPSNKVTEKGKDVELRCDPISGHTALYWYRQSLGQGLEFLIYFQGNSAPDKSGLPSDRFSAERTGGSVSTLTIQRTQQEDSAVYLCASSLARGSYNEQFFGPGTRLTVL.

This clone appeared a few times. The chain joins TRBV5-8 to TRBJ2-1; D might be TRBD1 (6 bases). CDR3 length: 14 amino acids. Germline V lookup: CDR1 SGHTS, CDR2 YDEGEE. V was pared by 1 base and J by 7 bases, with 12 bases between. The CDR3 DNA reads TGTGCCAGCAGCTTGTGGGGGCCGGGGAATGAGCAGTTCTTC. Translated, it gives CASSLWGPGNEQFF.

The chain combines TRBV7-3 with TRBJ2-1, with a possible D match to TRBD2 (6 bases). CDR3 length: 16 residues. V was clipped by 1 base and J by 0 bases, with 10 bases between them. Germline CDR1 is SGHTA and CDR2 is FQGTGA. The DNA of the CDR3 is TGTGCCAGCAGCTTAATATCGACTAGCTCCTACAATGAGCAGTTCTTC. Translation: CASSLISTSSYNEQFF.

About this clone: An end of the junction does not agree with germline; a read error may underlie this. V gene TRBV7-7 combines with J gene TRBJ2-7, with D possibly TRBD1 on 7 matching bases. The CDR3 length is 14 residues. Germline V gives CDR1 SSHAT, CDR2 FNYEAQ (reference sequence). The chain's CDR3 is CASSLAASGGEQYF. In nucleotides, the CDR3 is TGTGCTAGCAGCTTAGCGGCGTCAGGGGGAGAGCAGTACTTC.

The chain uses TRBV30 and TRBJ1-1; D may be TRBD1 (6 bases). Germline CDR1 GTSNPN, CDR2 SVGIG (reference sequence). Trimming took off 4 bases at V and 4 bases at J, with 10 bases between the two ends. The CDR3 has 12 residues. The DNA for the CDR3 is TGTGCCTGGAAAGGGGGGGGCACTGAAGCTTTCTTT. This gives the protein CAWKGGGTEAFF.

This clone was seen only a few times. The genes are TRBV15 and TRBJ2-2; TRBD2 is a possible D gene (5 bases). Trimming took 3 bases from V and 1 from J, leaving 12 bases between them. The CDR3 has 16 amino acids. The germline V gene has CDR1 LNHNV and CDR2 YYDKDF (reference sequence). Here the CDR3 DNA reads TGTGCCACCAGCAGCTGGAGGACTCAGAACACCGGGGAGCTGTTTTTT. Encoded protein: CATSSWRTQNTGELFF.

This clone has just a few counts. The chain employs TRBV28 and TRBJ2-5; 10 nucleotides agree with TRBD1. V dropped 6 bases and J dropped 7; count of bases not matched to a gene: 5. This CDR3 spans 13 amino acids. Looked up from germline, CDR1 is MDHEN and CDR2 is SYDVKM. The CDR3 spells CASRGQGIPTQYF. DNA of the CDR3: TGTGCCAGCAGGGGACAGGGGATCCCGACCCAGTACTTC.

The V call is TRBV18, the J call TRBJ2-1, with D perhaps TRBD2 (5 bases). Per germline, CDR1 KGHSH and CDR2 LQKENI. Trimming removed 2 bases at V and 5 bases at J, with 10 bases between. The CDR3 sequence is 14 residues long. CDR3 in DNA: TGTGCCAGCTCACCATCCCAGCGGAACAATGAGCAGTTCTTC. This encodes CASSPSQRNNEQFF.

The chain combines TRBV6-6 with TRBJ2-6, with TRBD1 as a possible D gene (5 bases). CDR1 and CDR2 (germline): MNHNY, SVGAGI (reference sequence). The CDR3 has 15 amino acids. The ends were cut back, 6 bases at V and 0 bases at J, with 9 bases in the middle. CDR3 sequence reads: CASRVRVSGANVLTF. CDR3 coding DNA: TGTGCCAGCAGGGTCAGGGTCTCTGGGGCCAACGTCCTGACTTTC.

The chain combines TRBV11-3 with TRBJ2-3; 9 bases map to TRBD2. The V gene end was trimmed by 3 bases and the J gene end by 1 base; junction bases not matched to a gene: 2. Germline V gene lookup returns CDR1 SGHNT and CDR2 YENEEA. CDR3 size: 15 residues. The CDR3 bases are TGTGCCAGCAGCTTTGGACTAGCGCGCACAGATACGCAGTATTTT. Its protein product is CASSFGLARTDTQYF.

This clone was recorded a few times. The J gene is TRBJ2-5, the V gene TRBV18, with a possible D match to TRBD2 (6 bases). The CDR3 extends over 13 amino acids. Germline V lookup: CDR1 KGHSH, CDR2 LQKENI. The ends were cut back, 3 bases at V and 5 bases at J, with 10 bases in the middle. CDR3 DNA sequence: TGTGCCAGCTCACCCGGGAGTGATGAGACCCAGTACTTC. Amino acids: CASSPGSDETQYF.

This clone was detected a few times. The CDR3 region has the DNA TGTGCCAGCAGCCCCGGGAGCTCCTCCTACAATGAGCAGTTCTTC. As protein: CASSPGSSSYNEQFF. The chain is built from TRBV5-4 and TRBJ2-1; a possible D gene is TRBD2 (6 bases). Between the trimmed V and J ends, which lost 4 bases and 0 bases, there was a span of 11 bases. CDR1 SGHNT and CDR2 YYREEE come from the germline V gene (reference sequence). The CDR3 covers 15 residues.

This clone has a handful of counts. V and J are TRBV29-1 and TRBJ1-5; D unresolved. Deletions cut 6 bases from V and 6 bases from J, with 12 bases between. This CDR3 has 12 residues. CDR1 is SQVTM and CDR2 is ANQGSEA in the germline V gene. The CDR3 here is CSVSAIGQPQHF. The DNA for the CDR3 is TGCAGCGTGAGCGCGATCGGTCAGCCCCAGCATTTT. Based on the CDR3 plus reference TRBV29-1 and TRBJ1-5, the full variable domain is SAVISQKPSRDICQRGTSLTIQCQVDSQVTMMFWYRQQPGQSLTLIATANQGSEATYESGFVIDKFPISRPNLTFSTLTVSNMSPEDSSIYLCSVSAIGQPQHFGDGTRLSIL.